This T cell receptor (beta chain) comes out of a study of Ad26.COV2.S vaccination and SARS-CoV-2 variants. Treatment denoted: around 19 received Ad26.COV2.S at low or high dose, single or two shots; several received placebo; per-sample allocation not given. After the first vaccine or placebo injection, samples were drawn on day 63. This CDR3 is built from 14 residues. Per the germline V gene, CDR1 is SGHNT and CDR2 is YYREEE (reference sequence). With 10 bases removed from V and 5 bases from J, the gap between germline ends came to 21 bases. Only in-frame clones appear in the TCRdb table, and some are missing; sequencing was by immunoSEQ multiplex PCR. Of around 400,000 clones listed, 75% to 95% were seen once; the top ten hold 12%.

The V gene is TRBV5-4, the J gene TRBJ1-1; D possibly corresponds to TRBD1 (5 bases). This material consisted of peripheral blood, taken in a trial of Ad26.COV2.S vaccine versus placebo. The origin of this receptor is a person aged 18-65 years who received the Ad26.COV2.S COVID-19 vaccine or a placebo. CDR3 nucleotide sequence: TGTGCCCACACTAACATTGGGGCCGGGACTGAAGCTTTCTTT. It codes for CAHTNIGAGTEAFF. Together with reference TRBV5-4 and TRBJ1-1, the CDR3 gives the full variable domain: ETGVTQSPTHLIKTRGQQVTLRCSSQSGHNTVSWYQQALGQGPQFIFQYYREEENGRGNFPPRFSGLQFPNYSSELNVNALELDDSALYLCAHTNIGAGTEAFFGQGTRLTVV.